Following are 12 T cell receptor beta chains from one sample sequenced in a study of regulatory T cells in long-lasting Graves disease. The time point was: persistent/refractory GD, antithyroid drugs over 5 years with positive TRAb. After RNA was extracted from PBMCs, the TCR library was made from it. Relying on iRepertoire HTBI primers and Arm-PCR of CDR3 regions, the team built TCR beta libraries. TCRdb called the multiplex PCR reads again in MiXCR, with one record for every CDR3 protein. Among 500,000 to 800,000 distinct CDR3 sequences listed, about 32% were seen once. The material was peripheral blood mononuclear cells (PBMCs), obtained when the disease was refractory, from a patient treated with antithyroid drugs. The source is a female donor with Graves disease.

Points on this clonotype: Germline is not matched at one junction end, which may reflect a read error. The CDR3, as DNA: TGCAGTACTAGCCATCATGGGGGAGACGAGCAGTTCTTC. This translates into CSTSHHGGDEQFF. The gene calls are TRBV20-1 and TRBJ2-1; D possibly corresponds to TRBD2 (6 bases). Germline V gene data show CDR1 as DFQATT and CDR2 as SNEGSKA (reference sequence). The CDR3 length is 13 residues.

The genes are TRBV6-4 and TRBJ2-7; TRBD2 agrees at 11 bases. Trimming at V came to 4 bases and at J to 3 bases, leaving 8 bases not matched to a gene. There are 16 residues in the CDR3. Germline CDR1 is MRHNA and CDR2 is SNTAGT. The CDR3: CASSGRLAGSSYEQYF. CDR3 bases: TGTGCCAGCAGTGGACGACTAGCGGGATCGAGCTACGAGCAGTACTTC.

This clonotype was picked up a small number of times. The CDR3 DNA sequence: TGCAGCGTTGAAGGGACTAGTCGCGAGACCCAGTACTTC. As protein: CSVEGTSRETQYF. V and J are TRBV29-1 and TRBJ2-5, with 7 nucleotides matching TRBD2. CDR3 size: 13 residues. V shed 1 base, J shed 5 bases, and the junction held 4 bases outside the gene matches. From germline, CDR1 is SQVTM and CDR2 ANQGSEA.

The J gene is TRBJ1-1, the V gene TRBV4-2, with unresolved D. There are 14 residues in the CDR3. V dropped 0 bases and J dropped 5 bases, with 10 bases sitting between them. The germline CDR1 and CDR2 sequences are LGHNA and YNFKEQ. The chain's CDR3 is CASSQDRSWTEAFF. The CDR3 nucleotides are TGTGCCAGCAGCCAAGATCGATCATGGACTGAAGCTTTCTTT.

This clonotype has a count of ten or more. The CDR3 protein is CASSLESRLAGGWETQYF. The CDR3, as DNA: TGTGCCAGCAGTTTAGAGTCGCGACTAGCGGGAGGGTGGGAGACCCAGTACTTC. The chain is built from TRBV27 and TRBJ2-5; 14 nucleotides line up with TRBD2. Germline CDR1 is MNHEY and CDR2 is SMNVEV (reference sequence). V dropped 2 bases and J dropped 5; count of bases not matched to a gene: 10. The CDR3 totals 18 residues.

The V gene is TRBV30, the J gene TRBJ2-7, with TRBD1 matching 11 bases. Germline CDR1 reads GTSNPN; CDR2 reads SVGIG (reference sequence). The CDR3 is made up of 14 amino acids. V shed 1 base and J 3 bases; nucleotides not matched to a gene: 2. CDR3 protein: CAWSAGTGGYEQYF. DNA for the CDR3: TGTGCCTGGAGTGCAGGGACAGGGGGCTACGAGCAGTACTTC.

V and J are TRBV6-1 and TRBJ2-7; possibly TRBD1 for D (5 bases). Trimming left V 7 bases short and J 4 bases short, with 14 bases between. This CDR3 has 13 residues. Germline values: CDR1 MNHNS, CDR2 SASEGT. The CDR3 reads CASTLGKGYEQYF. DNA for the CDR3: TGTGCCAGCACGTTGGGTAAGGGGTACGAGCAGTACTTC.

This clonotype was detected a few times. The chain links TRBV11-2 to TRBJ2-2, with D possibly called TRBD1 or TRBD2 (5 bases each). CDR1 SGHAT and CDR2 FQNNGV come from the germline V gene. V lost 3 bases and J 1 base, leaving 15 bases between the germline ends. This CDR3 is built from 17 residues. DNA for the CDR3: TGTGCCAGCAGCTTGAATCCGGTGGGGGTGAACACCGGGGAGCTGTTTTTT. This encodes CASSLNPVGVNTGELFF.

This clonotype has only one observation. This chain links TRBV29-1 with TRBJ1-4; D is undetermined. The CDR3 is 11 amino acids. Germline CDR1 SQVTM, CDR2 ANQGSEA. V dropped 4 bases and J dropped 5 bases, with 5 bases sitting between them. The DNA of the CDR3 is TGCAGCGTTGCAGAGAATGAAAAACTGTTTTTT. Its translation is CSVAENEKLFF.

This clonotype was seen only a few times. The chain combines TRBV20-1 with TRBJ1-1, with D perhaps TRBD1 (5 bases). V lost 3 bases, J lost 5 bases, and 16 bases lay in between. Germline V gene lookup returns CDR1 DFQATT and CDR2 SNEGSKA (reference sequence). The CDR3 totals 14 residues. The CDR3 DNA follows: TGCAGTGCTAGGTCCAGGGAGGAGTGGACTGAAGCTTTCTTT. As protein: CSARSREEWTEAFF.

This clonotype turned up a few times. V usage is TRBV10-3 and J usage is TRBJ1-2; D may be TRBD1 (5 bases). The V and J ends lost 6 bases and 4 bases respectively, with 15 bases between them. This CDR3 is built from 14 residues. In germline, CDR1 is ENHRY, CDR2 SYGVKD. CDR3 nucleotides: TGTGCCATCAGACCGGGGGGTGACTTCTATGGCTACACCTTC. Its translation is CAIRPGGDFYGYTF.

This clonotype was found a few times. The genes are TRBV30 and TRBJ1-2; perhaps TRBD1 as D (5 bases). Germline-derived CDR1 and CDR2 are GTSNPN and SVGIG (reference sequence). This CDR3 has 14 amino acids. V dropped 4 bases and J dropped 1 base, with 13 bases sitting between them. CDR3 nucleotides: TGTGCCTGGAATGTAATGGGGGTTAACTATGGCTACACCTTC. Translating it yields CAWNVMGVNYGYTF.